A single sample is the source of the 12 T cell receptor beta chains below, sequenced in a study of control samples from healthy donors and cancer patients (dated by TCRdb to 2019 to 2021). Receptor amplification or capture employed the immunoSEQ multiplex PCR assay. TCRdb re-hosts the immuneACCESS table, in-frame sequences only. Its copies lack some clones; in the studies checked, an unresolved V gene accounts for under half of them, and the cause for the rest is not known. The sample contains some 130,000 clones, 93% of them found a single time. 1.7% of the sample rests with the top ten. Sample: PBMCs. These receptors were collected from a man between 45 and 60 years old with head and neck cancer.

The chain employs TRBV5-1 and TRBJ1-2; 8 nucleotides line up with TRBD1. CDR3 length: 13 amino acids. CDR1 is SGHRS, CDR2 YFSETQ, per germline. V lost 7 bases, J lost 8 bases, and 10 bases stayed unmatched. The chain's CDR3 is CASGETGVVGYTF. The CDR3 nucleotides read TGCGCCAGCGGAGAGACAGGGGTGGTCGGCTACACCTTC. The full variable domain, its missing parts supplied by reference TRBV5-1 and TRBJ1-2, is KAGVTQTPRYLIKTRGQQVTLSCSPISGHRSVSWYQQTPGQGLQFLFEYFSETQRNKGNFPGRFSGRQFSNSRSEMNVSTLELGDSALYLCASGETGVVGYTFGSGTRLTVV.

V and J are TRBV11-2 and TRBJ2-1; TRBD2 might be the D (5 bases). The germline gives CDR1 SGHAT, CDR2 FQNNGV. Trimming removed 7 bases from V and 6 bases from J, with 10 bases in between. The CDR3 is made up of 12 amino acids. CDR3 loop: CASNGVSNEQFF. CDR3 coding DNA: TGTGCCAGCAACGGGGTATCCAATGAGCAGTTCTTC.

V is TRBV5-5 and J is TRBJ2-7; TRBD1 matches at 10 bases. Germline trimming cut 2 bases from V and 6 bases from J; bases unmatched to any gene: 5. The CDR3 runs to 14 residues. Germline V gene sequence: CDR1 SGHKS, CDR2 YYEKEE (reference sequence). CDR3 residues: CASSLLTGGSEQYF. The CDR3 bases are TGTGCCAGCAGCTTATTGACAGGGGGCAGCGAGCAGTACTTC.

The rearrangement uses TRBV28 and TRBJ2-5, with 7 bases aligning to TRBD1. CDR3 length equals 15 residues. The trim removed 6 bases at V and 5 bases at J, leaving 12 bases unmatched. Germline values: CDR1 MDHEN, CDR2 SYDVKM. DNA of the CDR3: TGTGCCAGCAGCACCCTAGGGGGCAAATCGGAGACCCAGTACTTC. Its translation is CASSTLGGKSETQYF.

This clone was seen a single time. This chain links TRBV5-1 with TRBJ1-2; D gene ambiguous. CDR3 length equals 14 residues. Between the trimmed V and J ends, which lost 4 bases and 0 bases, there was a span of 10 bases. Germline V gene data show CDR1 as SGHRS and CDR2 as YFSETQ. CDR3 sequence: CASSPSGANYGYTF. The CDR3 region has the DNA TGCGCCAGCAGCCCGTCGGGCGCTAACTATGGCTACACCTTC.

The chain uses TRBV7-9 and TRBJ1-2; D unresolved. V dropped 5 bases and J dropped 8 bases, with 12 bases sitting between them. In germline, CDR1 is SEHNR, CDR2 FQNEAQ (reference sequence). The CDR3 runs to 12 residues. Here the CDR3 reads CASSLRPEGYTF. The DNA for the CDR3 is TGTGCCAGCAGCCTACGCCCCGAGGGCTACACCTTC.

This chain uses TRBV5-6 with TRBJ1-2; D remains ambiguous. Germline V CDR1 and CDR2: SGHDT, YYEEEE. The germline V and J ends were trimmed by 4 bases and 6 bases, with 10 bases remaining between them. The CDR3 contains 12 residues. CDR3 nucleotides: TGTGCCAGCAGCCCAACGGGCCATGGCTACACCTTC. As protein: CASSPTGHGYTF.

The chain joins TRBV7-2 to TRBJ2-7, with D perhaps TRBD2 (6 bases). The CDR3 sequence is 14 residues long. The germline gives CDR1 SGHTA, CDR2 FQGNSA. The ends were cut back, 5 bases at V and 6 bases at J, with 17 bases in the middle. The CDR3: CASSRDFARTEQYF. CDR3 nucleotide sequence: TGTGCCAGCAGCCGGGACTTCGCGCGCACCGAGCAGTACTTC.

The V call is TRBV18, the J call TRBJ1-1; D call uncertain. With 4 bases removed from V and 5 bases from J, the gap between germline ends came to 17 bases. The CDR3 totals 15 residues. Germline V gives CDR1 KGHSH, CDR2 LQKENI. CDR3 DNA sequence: TGTGCCAGCTCACGAGTTGCAAATGTAATGACTGAAGCTTTCTTT. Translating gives CASSRVANVMTEAFF.

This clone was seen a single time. CDR3 in amino acids: CASSLGAGAYEQYF. The CDR3 DNA sequence: TGTGCCAGCAGCTTAGGAGCGGGGGCCTACGAGCAGTACTTC. The chain links TRBV7-9 to TRBJ2-7; 8 bases match TRBD2. The J segment lost 2 bases and the V segment lost 1 base, leaving 1 base of the junction unmatched. The CDR3 consists of 14 residues. Germline CDR1 is SEHNR and CDR2 is FQNEAQ (reference sequence).

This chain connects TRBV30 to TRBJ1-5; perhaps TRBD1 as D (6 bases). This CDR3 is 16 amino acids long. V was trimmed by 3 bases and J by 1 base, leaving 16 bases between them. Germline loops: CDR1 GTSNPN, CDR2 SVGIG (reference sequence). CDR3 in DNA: TGTGCCTGGAGGCGCTATCTGACAGGAAGCAATCAGCCCCAGCATTTT. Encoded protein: CAWRRYLTGSNQPQHF. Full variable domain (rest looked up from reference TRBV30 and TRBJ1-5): SQTIHQWPATLVQPVGSPLSLECTVEGTSNPNLYWYRQAAGRGLQLLFYSVGIGQISSEVPQNLSASRPQDRQFILSSKKLLLSDSGFYLCAWRRYLTGSNQPQHFGDGTRLSIL.

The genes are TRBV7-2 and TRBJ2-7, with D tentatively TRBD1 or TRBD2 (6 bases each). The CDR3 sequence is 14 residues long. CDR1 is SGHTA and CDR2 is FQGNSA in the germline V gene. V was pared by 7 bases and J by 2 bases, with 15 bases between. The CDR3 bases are TGTGCCAGCACCCCCTCCGGGGGCCCCTACGAGCAGTACTTC. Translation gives CASTPSGGPYEQYF.